The T cell receptor beta chain described here comes from a study of blood T cells in healthy people across ages. The germline V gene encodes CDR1 LGHDT and CDR2 YNNKEL (reference sequence). V gave up 2 bases and J gave up 0 bases; unmatched junction bases: 12. This CDR3 spans 18 amino acids. Only a few counts were recorded for this clonotype. What it recognizes is unknown. Every donor provided roughly 10 milliliters of peripheral blood. General observations from the study: Age advanced and TCR beta diversity per million T cells fell, roughly linearly. Donors of long life had a larger count of naive CD4+ cells and greater diversity than aged donors.

For the second PCR, which ran for about 7 to 11 cycles, a sample-barcoded 5' primer and a J-beta primer mix were used. A minimum of 3 million CDR3-containing paired-end reads was obtained for each sample. Using its own MiXCR run on the 5' RACE reads, TCRdb lists one record per CDR3 protein. The sample shows 800,000 to 950,000 distinct CDR3 sequences, roughly 48% of them seen only once. The clonotype originates from a man between 25 and 39 years old in good health. The chain couples TRBV3-1 to TRBJ1-2; TRBD1 agrees at 7 bases. Sequencing was performed on blood. CDR3 coding DNA: TGTGCCAGCAGCCAATCAGGGGGGACCGCTCCATCTAACTATGGCTACACCTTC. It encodes CASSQSGGTAPSNYGYTF.